A single sample gave rise to the 10 T cell receptor beta chains below, sequenced in a study of T cells in women clearing cervical HPV infection. TCRdb's copy holds only in-frame clones and misses some; the assay was immunoSEQ multiplex PCR. This table holds fewer than 30,000 clones. Sequences were obtained from blood buffy coat. These receptors were obtained from a woman between 18 and 70 years old with a cervical HPV16 infection that either progressed to CIN3+ or cleared (not recorded which).

Of note for this clone: The CDR3 end falls 3 residues outside the read, so it is completed with the germline J gene. The chain uses TRBV5-1 and TRBJ1-1; D not certain. Germline CDR1 SGHRS, CDR2 YFSETQ. Trimming took 5 bases from V and 5 from J, leaving 13 bases between them. The CDR3 spans 13 residues. This CDR3 is CASRPAGRTEAFF. The sequenced CDR3 bases are TGCGCCAGCAGGCCAGCGGGTCGGACTGAA. Using reference TRBV5-1 and TRBJ1-1 for the parts outside the CDR3, the full variable domain is KAGVTQTPRYLIKTRGQQVTLSCSPISGHRSVSWYQQTPGQGLQFLFEYFSETQRNKGNFPGRFSGRQFSNSRSEMNVSTLELGDSALYLCASRPAGRTEAFFGQGTRLTVV.

Note on this clone: The sequenced fragment ends 3 residues before the CDR3 boundary, so the rest is inferred from the germline J gene. V and J are TRBV20-1 and TRBJ2-2, with a tentative D call TRBD2 (6 bases). The CDR3 length is 15 residues. Germline V gene lookup returns CDR1 DFQATT and CDR2 SNEGSKA (reference sequence). The V end was cut by 1 base, the J end by 1 base, with 10 bases between. This chain's CDR3 is CSARGPGGNTGELFF. The covered CDR3 bases are TGCAGTGCTAGAGGACCCGGGGGGAACACCGGGGAG.

On this clone: Read data end 3 residues before the CDR3 end; the end is taken from the germline J gene. J is TRBJ1-1 and V is TRBV5-4, with 10 bases fitting TRBD1. The J segment lost 1 base and the V segment lost 1 base, leaving 4 bases of the junction unmatched. CDR1 is SGHNT and CDR2 is YYREEE in the germline V gene (reference sequence). CDR3 length equals 16 residues. CDR3 protein: CASSLIWDRGNTEAFF. The covered CDR3 bases are TGTGCCAGCAGCTTGATTTGGGACAGGGGGAACACTGAA.

Note on this clone: The CDR3 end is not reached by the read, which stops 3 residues before it; the germline J gene fills it in. The chain uses TRBV5-6 and TRBJ1-4; D not resolved. The CDR3 consists of 12 residues. Germline CDR1 is SGHDT and CDR2 is YYEEEE. The DNA read from the CDR3 is TGTGCCAGCAGCTATCGGTGGTCACCA. Its protein product is CASSYRWSP. The full CDR3 sequence reads CASSYRWSPLFF.

Incomplete CDR3 DNA: TGTGCCAGTAGTGCCGAAAGGCAGGGGGCGCGAAAGGCG. This encodes CASSAERQGARKA. The complete CDR3 protein is CASSAERQGARKAQYF. The chain joins TRBV19 to TRBJ2-3, with 8 bases aligning to TRBD1. The missing CDR3 end, 3 residues past where the read stops, is filled in from the germline J gene. Germline CDR1 and CDR2: LNHDA and SQIVND (reference sequence). The CDR3 has 16 residues.

Note on this clone: The read terminates 3 residues before the CDR3 end, so the remaining end is supplied by the germline J gene. The rearrangement uses TRBV9 and TRBJ2-7, with 7 bases aligning to TRBD2. Germline values: CDR1 SGDLS, CDR2 YYNGEE. The junction had 5 bases not matched to a gene; V was cut back by 0 bases and J by 2 bases. CDR3 length: 15 residues. The part of the CDR3 DNA that was read is TGTGCCAGCAGCGTAGGCGCTAGCGGAACCTACGAG. It translates to CASSVGASGTYE. The complete CDR3 protein is CASSVGASGTYEQYF.

About this clone: The CDR3 goes on 3 residues after the read ends, and that part is filled in from the germline J gene. The chain uses TRBV30 and TRBJ2-7; TRBD1 might be the D (6 bases). V lost 2 bases and J 6 bases, leaving 11 bases between the germline ends. This CDR3 has 12 residues. Germline V gene data show CDR1 as GTSNPN and CDR2 as SVGIG (reference sequence). CDR3 DNA (partial): TGTGCCTGGAGTCAGGGGTGGGGCGAG. Translation gives CAWSQGWGE. The entire CDR3 protein reads CAWSQGWGEQYF.

With respect to this clone: The CDR3 extends 3 residues past the end of the read, so its final part is completed from the germline J gene. The chain recombines TRBV19 with TRBJ1-1; a weak D match, TRBD1 (6 bases). Germline CDR1 and CDR2: LNHDA and SQIVND (reference sequence). CDR3 length: 14 amino acids. This chain's CDR3 is CASSIGGANYEAFF. The covered CDR3 bases are TGTGCCAGTAGTATCGGGGGGGCGAACTACGAG.

CDR3: CASSAGTGGSPLFF. CDR3 bases read: TGTGCCAGCAGTGCCGGGACAGGGGGCTCACCA. This chain uses TRBV6-1 with TRBJ1-4; 12 bases match TRBD1. Read coverage stops 3 residues before the CDR3 terminus; the germline J gene supplies the remainder. Germline V gene data show CDR1 as MNHNS and CDR2 as SASEGT. CDR3 length equals 14 residues.

Concerning this clone: Read data end 3 residues before the CDR3 end; the end is taken from the germline J gene. The chain has TRBV20-1 and TRBJ2-3, with TRBD2 matching over 7 bases. CDR1 is DFQATT, CDR2 SNEGSKA, per germline (reference sequence). This CDR3 is built from 16 residues. Trimming at V came to 1 base and at J to 0 bases, leaving 7 bases not matched to a gene. The CDR3 spells CSARGLARGSTDTQYF. The DNA read from the CDR3 is TGCAGTGCTAGAGGGCTCGCGCGGGGGAGCACAGATACG.